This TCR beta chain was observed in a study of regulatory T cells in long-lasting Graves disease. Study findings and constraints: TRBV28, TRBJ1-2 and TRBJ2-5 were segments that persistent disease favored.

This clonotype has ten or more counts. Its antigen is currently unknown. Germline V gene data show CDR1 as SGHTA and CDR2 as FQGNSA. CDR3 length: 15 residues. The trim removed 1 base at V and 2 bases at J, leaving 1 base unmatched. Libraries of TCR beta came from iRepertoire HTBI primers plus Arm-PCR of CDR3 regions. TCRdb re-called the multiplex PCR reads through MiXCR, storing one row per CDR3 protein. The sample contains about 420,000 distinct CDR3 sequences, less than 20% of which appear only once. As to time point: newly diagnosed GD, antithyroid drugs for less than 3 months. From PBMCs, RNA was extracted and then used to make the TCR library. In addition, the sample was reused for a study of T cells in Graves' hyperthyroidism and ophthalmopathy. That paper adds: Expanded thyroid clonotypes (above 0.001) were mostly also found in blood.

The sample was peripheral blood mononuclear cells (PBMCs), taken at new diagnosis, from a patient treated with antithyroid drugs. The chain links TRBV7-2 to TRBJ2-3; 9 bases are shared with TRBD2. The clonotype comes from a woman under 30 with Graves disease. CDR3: CASSLGGLATDTQYF. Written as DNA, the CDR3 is TGTGCCAGCAGCTTAGGGGGACTAGCCACAGATACGCAGTATTTT.